This TCR beta chain derives from a study of blood T cell repertoires in COVID-19. Per the authors' pipeline: Estimated nucleated cell counts came from reference gene primer amplification. Profiling relied on immunoSEQ multiplex PCR, and the TCRdb table lists in-frame clones only, not all of them. V, J and clone size were drawn from that table, and D and trimming were deduced from the DNA. The table includes some 42,000 clones, around four fifths detected once. This clone was seen a handful of times. CDR1 and CDR2 (germline): MNHEY, SVGAGI. The CDR3 has 14 amino acids. The V gene lost 2 bases and the J gene lost 4 bases, with 11 bases spanning the gap.

Sequenced material: peripheral blood. This receptor was identified in a man aged 45 to 65 with active COVID-19. The V gene is TRBV6-5, the J gene TRBJ1-2; D is ambiguous. CDR3 sequence reads: CASSYGGQPYGYTF. CDR3 nucleotide sequence: TGTGCCAGCAGTTACGGCGGGCAGCCCTATGGCTACACCTTC.